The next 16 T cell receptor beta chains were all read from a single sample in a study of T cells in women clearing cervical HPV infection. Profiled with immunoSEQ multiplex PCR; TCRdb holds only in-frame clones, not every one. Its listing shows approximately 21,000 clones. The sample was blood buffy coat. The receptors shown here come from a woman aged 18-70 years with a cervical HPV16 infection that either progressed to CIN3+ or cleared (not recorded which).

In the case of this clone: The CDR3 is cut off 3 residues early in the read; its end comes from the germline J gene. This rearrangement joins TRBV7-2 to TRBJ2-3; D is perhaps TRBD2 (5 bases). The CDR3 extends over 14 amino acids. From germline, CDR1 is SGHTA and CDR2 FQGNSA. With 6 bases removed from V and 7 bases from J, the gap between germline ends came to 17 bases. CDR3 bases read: TGTGCCAGCAGAAATCATAAAGGACTTTATACG. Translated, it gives CASRNHKGLYT. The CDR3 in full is CASRNHKGLYTQYF. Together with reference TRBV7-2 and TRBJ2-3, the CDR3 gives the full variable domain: GAGVSQSPSNKVTEKGKDVELRCDPISGHTALYWYRQSLGQGLEFLIYFQGNSAPDKSGLPSDRFSAERTGGSVSTLTIQRTQQEDSAVYLCASRNHKGLYTQYFGPGTRLTVL.

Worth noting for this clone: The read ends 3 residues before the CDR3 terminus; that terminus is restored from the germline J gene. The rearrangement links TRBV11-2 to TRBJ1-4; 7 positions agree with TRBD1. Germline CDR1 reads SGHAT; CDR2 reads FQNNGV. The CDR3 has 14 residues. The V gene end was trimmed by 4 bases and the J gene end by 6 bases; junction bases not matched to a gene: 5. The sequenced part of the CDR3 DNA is TGTGCCAGCAGCTGGAGAGACAGGGATGAAAAA. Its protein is CASSWRDRDEK. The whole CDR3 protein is CASSWRDRDEKLFF.

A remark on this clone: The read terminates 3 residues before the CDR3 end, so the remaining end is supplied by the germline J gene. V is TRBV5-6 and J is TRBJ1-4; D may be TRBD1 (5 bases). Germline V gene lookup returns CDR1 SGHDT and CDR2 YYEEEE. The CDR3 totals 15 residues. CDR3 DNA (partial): TGTGCCAGCAGCCTAAGACAGATCTATAATTCACCA. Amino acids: CASSLRQIYNSP. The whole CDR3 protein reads CASSLRQIYNSPLFF.

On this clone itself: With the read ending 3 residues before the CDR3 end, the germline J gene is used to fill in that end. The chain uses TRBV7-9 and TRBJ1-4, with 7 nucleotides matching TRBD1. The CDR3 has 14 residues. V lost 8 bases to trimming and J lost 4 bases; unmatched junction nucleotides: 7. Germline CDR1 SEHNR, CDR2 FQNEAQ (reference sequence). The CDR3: CASVRDSSNEKLFF. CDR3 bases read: TGTGCCAGCGTGAGGGACAGCAGTAATGAAAAA.

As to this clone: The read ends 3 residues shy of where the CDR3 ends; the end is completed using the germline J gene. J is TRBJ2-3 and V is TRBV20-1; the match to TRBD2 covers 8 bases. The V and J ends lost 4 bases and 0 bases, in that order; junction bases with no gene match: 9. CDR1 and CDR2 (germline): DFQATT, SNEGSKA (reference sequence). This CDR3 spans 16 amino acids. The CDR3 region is CSATPRAGGSTDTQYF. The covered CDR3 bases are TGCAGTGCTACACCCCGGGCGGGGGGTAGCACAGATACG.

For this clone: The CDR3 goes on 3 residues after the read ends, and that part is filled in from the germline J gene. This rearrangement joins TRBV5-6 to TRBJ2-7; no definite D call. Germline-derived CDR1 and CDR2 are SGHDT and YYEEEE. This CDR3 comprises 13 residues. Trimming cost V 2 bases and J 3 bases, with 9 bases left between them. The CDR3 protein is CASSLGQNYEQYF. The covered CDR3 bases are TGTGCCAGCAGCTTAGGCCAGAACTACGAG.

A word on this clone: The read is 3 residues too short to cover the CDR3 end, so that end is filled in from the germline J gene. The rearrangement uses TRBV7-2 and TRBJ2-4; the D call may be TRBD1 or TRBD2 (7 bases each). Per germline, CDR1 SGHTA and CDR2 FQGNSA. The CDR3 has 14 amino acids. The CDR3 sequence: CASSPGRGLFGQYF. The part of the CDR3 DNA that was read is TGTGCCAGCAGCCCAGGGAGGGGGCTGTTTGGT.

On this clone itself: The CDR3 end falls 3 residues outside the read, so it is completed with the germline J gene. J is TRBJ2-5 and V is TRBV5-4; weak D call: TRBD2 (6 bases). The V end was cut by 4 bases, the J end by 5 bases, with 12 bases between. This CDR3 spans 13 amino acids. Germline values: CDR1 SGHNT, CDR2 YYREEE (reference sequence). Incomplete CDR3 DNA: TGTGCCAGCAGCCTATGGAGGGTGGAGACC. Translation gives CASSLWRVET. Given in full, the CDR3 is CASSLWRVETQYF.

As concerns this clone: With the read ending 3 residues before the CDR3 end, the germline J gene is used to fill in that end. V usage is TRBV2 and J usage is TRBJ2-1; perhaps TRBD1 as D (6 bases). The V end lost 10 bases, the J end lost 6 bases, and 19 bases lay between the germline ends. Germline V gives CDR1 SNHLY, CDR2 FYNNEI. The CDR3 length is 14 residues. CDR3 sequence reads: CATSQGRGLNEQFF. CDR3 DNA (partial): TGTGCCACATCACAGGGTAGGGGCCTCAATGAG. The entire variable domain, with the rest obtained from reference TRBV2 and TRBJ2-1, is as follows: EPEVTQTPSHQVTQMGQEVILRCVPISNHLYFYWYRQILGQKVEFLVSFYNNEISEKSEIFDDQFSVERPDGSNFTLKIRSTKLEDSAMYFCATSQGRGLNEQFFGPGTRLTVL.

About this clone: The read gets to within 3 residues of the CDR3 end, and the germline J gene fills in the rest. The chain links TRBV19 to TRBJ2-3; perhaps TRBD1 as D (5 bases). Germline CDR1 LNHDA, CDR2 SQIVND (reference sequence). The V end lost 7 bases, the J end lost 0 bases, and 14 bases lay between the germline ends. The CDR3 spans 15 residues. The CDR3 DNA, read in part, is TGTGCCAGTAAGGGAACAGGTACTAGCACAGATACG. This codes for CASKGTGTSTDT. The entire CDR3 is CASKGTGTSTDTQYF.

The CDR3 DNA, read in part, is TGCAGTGCTACCAGAGCGGAAAACAATGAG. This gives the protein CSATRAENNE. The CDR3 reads in full as CSATRAENNEQFF. The V gene is TRBV20-1, the J gene TRBJ2-1, with D possibly matching TRBD2 (5 bases). The sequence runs out 3 residues before the end of the CDR3; the remainder is reconstructed from the germline J gene. Germline CDR1 DFQATT, CDR2 SNEGSKA (reference sequence). V lost 4 bases and J 5 bases, leaving 12 bases between the germline ends. The CDR3 sequence is 13 residues long.

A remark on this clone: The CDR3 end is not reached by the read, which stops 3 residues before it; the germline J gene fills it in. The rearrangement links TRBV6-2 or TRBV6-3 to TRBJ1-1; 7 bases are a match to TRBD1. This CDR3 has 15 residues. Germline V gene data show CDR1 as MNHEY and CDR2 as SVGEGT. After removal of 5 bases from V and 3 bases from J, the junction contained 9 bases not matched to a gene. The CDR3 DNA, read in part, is TGTGCCAGCAGTCCCATACAGGGGCTGGACACTGAA. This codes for CASSPIQGLDTE. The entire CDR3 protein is CASSPIQGLDTEAFF.

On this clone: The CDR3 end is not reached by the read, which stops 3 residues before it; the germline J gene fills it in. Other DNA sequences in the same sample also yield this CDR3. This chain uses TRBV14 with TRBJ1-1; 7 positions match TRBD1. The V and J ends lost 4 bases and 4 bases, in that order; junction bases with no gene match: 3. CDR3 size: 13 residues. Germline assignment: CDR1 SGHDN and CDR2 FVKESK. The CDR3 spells CASSPNRGTEAFF. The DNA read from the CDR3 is TGTGCCAGCAGCCCAAACAGGGGCACTGAA.

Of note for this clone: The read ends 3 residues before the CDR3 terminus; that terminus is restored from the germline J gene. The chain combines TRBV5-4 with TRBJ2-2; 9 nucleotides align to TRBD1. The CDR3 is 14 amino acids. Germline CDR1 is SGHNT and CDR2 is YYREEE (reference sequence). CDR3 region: CASRSGTGNSPLFF. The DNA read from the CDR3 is TGTGCCAGCAGATCCGGGACAGGGAATTCACCG. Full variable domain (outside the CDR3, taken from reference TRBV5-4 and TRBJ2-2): ETGVTQSPTHLIKTRGQQVTLRCSSQSGHNTVSWYQQALGQGPQFIFQYYREEENGRGNFPPRFSGLQFPNYSSELNVNALELDDSALYLCASRSGTGNSPLFFGEGSRLTVL.

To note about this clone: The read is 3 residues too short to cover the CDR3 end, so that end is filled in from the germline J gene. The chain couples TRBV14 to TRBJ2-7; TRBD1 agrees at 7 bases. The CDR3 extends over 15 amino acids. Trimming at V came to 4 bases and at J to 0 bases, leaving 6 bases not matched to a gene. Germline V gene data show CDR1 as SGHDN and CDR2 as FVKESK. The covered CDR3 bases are TGTGCCAGCAGCCTTCGACAGGGTAGCTCCTACGAG. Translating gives CASSLRQGSSYE. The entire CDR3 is CASSLRQGSSYEQYF.

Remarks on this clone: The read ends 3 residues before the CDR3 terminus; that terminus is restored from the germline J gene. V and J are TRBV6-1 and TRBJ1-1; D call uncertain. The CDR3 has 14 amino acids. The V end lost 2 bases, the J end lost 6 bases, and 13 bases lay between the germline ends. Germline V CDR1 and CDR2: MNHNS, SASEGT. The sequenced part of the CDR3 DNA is TGTGCCAGCAGTGAAATCGGGGTTAATGCTGAA. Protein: CASSEIGVNAE. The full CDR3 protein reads CASSEIGVNAEAFF.